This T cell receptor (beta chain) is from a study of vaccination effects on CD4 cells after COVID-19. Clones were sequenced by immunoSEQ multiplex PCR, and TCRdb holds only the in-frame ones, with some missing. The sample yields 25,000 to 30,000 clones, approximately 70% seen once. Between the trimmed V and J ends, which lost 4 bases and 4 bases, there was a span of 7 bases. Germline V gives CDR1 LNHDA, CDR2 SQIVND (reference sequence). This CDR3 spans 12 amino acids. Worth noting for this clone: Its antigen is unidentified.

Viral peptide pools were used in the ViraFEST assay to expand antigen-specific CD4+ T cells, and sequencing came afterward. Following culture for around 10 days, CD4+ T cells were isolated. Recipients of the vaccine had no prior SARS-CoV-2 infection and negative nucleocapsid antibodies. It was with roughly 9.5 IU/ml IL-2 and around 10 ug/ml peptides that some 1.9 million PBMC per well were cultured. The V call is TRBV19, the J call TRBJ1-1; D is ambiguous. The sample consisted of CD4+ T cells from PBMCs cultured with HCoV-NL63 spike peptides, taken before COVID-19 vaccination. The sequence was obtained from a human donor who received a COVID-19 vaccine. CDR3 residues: CASSTGFTEAFF. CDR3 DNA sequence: TGTGCCAGTAGTACAGGTTTCACTGAAGCTTTCTTT.